The present TCR beta chain was sequenced within a study of blood T cells in healthy people across ages. Combining a sample-barcoded 5' primer with a J-beta primer mix, a second PCR ran for roughly 6 to 12 cycles. TCRdb re-analysed the 5' RACE reads in MiXCR, keeping a single row per CDR3 protein. The data hold about 1.7 million distinct CDR3 sequences, with roughly 28% observed a single time. The germline V gene encodes CDR1 MGHDK and CDR2 SYGVNS. V lost 10 bases, J lost 0 bases, and 12 bases lay in between. The CDR3 sequence is 14 residues long. The source of this sequence is a woman aged 30 to 39 in good health. The rearrangement links TRBV25-1 to TRBJ1-4, with D possibly TRBD1 on 6 matching bases. The sequencing sample was made of blood. The CDR3 region has the DNA TGTGCCAATTCCTCAGGGGCAACTAATGAAAAACTGTTTTTT. It translates to CANSSGATNEKLFF.